The 3 T cell receptor beta chains below were found in one sample sequenced in a study of cytomegalovirus exposure and HLA in healthy donors. PCR employed 60 Vbeta and 13 Jbeta primers. Only in-frame clones appear in the TCRdb table, and some are missing; sequencing was by immunoSEQ multiplex PCR. The profile shows some 200,000 clones, roughly an eighth of them singletons. The material sequenced was PBMCs. All receptors derive from a man aged 45-60 years in good health and CMV-seropositive.

Only a few counts were recorded for this clone. This chain joins TRBV27 and TRBJ1-2, with D perhaps TRBD1 (6 bases). Germline-derived CDR1 and CDR2 are MNHEY and SMNVEV (reference sequence). The CDR3 sequence is 15 residues long. V lost 2 bases and J lost 8, with 18 bases in between. CDR3 protein: CASSLNYRGATGYTF. DNA for the CDR3: TGTGCCAGCAGTTTAAATTATCGGGGGGCGACAGGCTACACCTTC.

This clone was counted a few times. The CDR3 DNA sequence: TGTGCCAGCAGCAAAACAGGAACAGAACACCTTAATCAGCCCCAGCATTTT. Encoded protein: CASSKTGTEHLNQPQHF. This chain joins TRBV21-1 and TRBJ1-5; TRBD1, the table's D call, was not compared with the DNA. TRBV21-1 is deemed a pseudogene. This CDR3 is built from 17 residues.

Many counts were recorded for this clone. The chain uses TRBV6-5 and TRBJ1-5, with D hard to call. Germline CDR1 and CDR2: MNHEY and SVGAGI. This CDR3 has 14 amino acids. Between the trimmed V and J ends, which lost 10 bases and 0 bases, there was a span of 13 bases. The CDR3, as DNA: TGTGCCACTACCCCACCCGGTAGCAATCAGCCCCAGCATTTT. Its translation is CATTPPGSNQPQHF.